What follows describes a single T cell receptor (beta chain). Per the original data handling: Estimation of nucleated cell counts was performed using reference gene primer amplification. The assay was immunoSEQ multiplex PCR, and TCRdb's table has in-frame clones only and misses some. That table supplies the V and J calls and clone size; D and trimming were determined from the DNA. The sample has more than 95,000 clones; over 75% are singletons. This entry comes from a study of blood T cell repertoires in COVID-19. Study as a whole: The study drew acute and convalescent COVID-19 samples from the United States, Italy and Spain. The analysed material was cDNA or gDNA that came from T cells, B-cell-depleted T cells, or PBMCs.

V gave up 6 bases and J gave up 7 bases; unmatched junction bases: 3. The germline gives CDR1 MNHEY, CDR2 SMNVEV (reference sequence). CDR3 length: 12 residues. This clonotype was obtained from a human donor in a cohort sampled during active or convalescent COVID-19. The chain couples TRBV27 to TRBJ1-1; 9 positions agree with TRBD1. The sequencing input was peripheral blood. The CDR3 coding sequence is TGTGCCAGCAGCCGGGGACAGGGTGAAGCTTTCTTT. Its protein is CASSRGQGEAFF.